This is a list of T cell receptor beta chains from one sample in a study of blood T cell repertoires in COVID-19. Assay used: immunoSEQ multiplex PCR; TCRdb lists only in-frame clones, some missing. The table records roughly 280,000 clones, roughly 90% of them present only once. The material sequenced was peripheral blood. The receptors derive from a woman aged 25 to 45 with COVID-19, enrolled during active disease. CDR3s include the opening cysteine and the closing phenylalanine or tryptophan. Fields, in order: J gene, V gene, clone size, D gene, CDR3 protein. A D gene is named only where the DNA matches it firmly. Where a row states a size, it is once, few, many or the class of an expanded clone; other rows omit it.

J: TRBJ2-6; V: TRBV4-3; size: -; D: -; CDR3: CASSQTGGGVSWANVLTF
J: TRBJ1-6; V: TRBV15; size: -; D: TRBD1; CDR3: CATSADRDNSPLHF
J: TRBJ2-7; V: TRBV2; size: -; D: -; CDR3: CASSYGTQGRYF
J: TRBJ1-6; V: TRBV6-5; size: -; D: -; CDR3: CASNRREGAPLHF
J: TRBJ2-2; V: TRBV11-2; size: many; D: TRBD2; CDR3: CASSLAGRAATGELFF
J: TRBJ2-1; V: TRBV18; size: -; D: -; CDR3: CASSPWDSGNEQFF
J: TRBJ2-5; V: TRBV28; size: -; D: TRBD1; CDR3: CASSPDRARWETQYF
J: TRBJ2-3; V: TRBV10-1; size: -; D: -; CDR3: CASSEMSGGVDTQYF
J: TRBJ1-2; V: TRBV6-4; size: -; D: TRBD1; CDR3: CASSLRQGANYGYTF
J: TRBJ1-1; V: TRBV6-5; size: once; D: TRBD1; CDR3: CASSYGQGPTEAFF
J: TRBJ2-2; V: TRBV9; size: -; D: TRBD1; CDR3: CASKETGGNTGELFF
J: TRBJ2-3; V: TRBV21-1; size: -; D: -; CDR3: CASSKTHGQASTDTQYF
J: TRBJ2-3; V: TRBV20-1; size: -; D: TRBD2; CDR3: CSASRSGSTDTQYF
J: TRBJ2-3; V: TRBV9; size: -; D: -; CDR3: CASSGTVLTTDTQYF
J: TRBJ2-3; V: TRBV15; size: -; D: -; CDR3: CATSGGRGAHTDTQYF
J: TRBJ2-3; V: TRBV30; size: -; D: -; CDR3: CAWTAWEPLSTDTQYF
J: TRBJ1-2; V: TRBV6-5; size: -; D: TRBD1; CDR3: CASSYSTGVGYTF
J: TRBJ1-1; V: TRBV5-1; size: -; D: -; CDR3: CASSVGPRGENTEAFF
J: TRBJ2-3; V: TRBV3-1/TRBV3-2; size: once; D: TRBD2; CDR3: CASSRGLAGGDTQYF
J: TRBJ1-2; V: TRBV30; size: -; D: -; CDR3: CAWSLSTRFYGYTF